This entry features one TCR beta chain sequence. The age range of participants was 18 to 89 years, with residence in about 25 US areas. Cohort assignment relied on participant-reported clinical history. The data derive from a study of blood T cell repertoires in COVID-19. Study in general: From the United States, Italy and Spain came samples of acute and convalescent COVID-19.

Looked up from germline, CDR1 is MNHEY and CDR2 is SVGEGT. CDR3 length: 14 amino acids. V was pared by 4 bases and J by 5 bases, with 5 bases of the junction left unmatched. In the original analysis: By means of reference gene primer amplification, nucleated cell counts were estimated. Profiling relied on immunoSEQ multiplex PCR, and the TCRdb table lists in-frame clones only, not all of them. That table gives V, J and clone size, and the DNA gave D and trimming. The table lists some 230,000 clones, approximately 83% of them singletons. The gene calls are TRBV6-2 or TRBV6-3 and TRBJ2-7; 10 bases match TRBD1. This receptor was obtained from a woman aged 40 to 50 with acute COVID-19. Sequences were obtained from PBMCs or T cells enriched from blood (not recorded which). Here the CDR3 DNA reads TGTGCCAGCAGTTCGGGACAGGGGTACAACGAGCAGTACTTC. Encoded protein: CASSSGQGYNEQYF.